The clone carrying this TCR beta chain was observed at least ten times. What it recognizes is unknown. The J segment lost 3 bases and the V segment lost 2 bases, leaving 7 bases of the junction unmatched. Per the germline V gene, CDR1 is DFQATT and CDR2 is SNEGSKA (reference sequence). The CDR3 length is 17 residues. The data belong to a study of CD8 T cells in ankylosing spondylitis. Whole-study findings and limits: Disease-linked clones reportedly showed significant enrichment in matched ankylosing spondylitis synovial fluid. Reactive arthritis synovial fluid and blood were previously reported to contain some motif variants. In ankylosing spondylitis blood, a motif of several highly homologous TCR beta variants appeared characteristic. Researchers report that disease-linked clones proved CD8+ and relatively rare in peripheral blood.

Quantitative barcoded 5'-RACE was used to prepare TCR beta libraries. TCRdb itself ran the 5' RACE reads through MiXCR, one entry per CDR3 protein. Seen here are about 700,000 distinct CDR3 sequences, under 20% observed once, and the top ten hold around a fifth. This TCR was sampled from a male donor with ankylosing spondylitis. Sequences were obtained from blood, either unsorted or a sorted T cell fraction (not recorded which). The chain carries TRBV20-1 and TRBJ2-5; 15 bases line up with TRBD2. CDR3 sequence: CSARRPGTSGRKETQYF. CDR3 sequence (DNA): TGCAGTGCTAGACGGCCCGGGACTAGCGGGAGGAAAGAGACCCAGTACTTC.